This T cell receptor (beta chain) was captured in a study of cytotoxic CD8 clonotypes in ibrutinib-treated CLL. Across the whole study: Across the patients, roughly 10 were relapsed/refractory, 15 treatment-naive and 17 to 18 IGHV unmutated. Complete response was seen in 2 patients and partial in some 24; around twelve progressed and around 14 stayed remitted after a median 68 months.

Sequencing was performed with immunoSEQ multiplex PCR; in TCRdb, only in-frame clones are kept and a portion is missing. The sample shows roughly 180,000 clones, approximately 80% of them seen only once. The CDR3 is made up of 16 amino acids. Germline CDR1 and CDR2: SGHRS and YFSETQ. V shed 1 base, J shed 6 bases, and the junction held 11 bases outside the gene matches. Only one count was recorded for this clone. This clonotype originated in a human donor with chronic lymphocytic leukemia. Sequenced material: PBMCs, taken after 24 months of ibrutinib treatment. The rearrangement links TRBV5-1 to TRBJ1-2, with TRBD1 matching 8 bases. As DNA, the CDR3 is TGCGCCAGCAGCTTGCTCCAGGGGGCAAGGTTAGATGGCTACACCTTC. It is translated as CASSLLQGARLDGYTF.